This T cell receptor beta chain came from a study of blood T cell repertoires in COVID-19 (TCRdb year 2020). Regarding the study in general: The collaborator samples originated in the United States, Italy and Spain and spanned the acute and convalescent phases of COVID-19. The prospective study material was composed of cDNA or gDNA derived from T cells, B-cell-depleted T cells, or PBMCs. Subjects who had been exposed to COVID-19, were actively infected with it, or had recovered from it provided the deeply sampled blood TCRbeta repertoires that made up the dataset. The repertoires were released in a freely available public database meant as a resource for research on the immune response to SARS-CoV-2. The samples were drawn from the first 160 participants of the ongoing ImmuneRACE study and from roughly 1,300 subjects provided by 6 global collaborators. The sample metadata nearly always contained a de-identified subject ID, COVID-19 status, age in years and sex. Where available, HLA class I and class II types were taken from metadata supplied by the sample provider and were not determined by assay-based typing. Paper-wide results and their limitations: The quantity of clinical and demographic metadata differed by source and by participant and was supplied without curation.

Participants in the prospective study were enrolled through a virtual design, were aged about 18 to 90 years, and lived in roughly 24 United States geographic areas. In the prospective study, cohorts were assigned on the basis of participant-reported clinical history obtained from a screening survey and a study questionnaire. A participant counted as exposed if, within 2 weeks of entering the study, that participant had been in contact with someone who had a PCR-confirmed or clinician-diagnosed COVID-19 case. Mobile phlebotomists in the prospective study collected whole blood, serum and a nasopharyngeal or oropharyngeal swab from every participant. Additional blood draws and questionnaires over an approximately 2-month period could optionally be provided by prospective study participants. Blood samples from the prospective study were shipped frozen or at room temperature prior to DNA extraction.

CDR1 and CDR2, looked up from the germline V gene, are MGHRA and YSYEKL. For this chain, trimming is 3 bases at the V end and 3 bases at the J end, and the number of junction bases without a gene match is 7. The CDR3 contains 15 residues, cysteine and phenylalanine counted. The read is trimmed to its CDR3 DNA, 45 bases read in frame from base 1. Comment on this clone: Its antigen remains undetermined. The record has no base qualities; no much larger clone is one base away.

TCRbeta CDR3 regions were amplified from genomic DNA by means of the immunoSEQ Assay, a bias-controlled multiplex PCR. The paper's processing steps were these. Nucleated cell counts per sample were estimated from amplification of reference gene primers within the assay. To quantify the absolute abundance of each unique TCRbeta CDR3 rearrangement, sequence reads were collapsed and filtered. For each sample, productive Simpson clonality was calculated as the square root of Simpson's diversity index across productive rearrangements. What TCRdb holds here is the immuneACCESS table cut down to in-frame rearrangements. Part of the clones is not present; checked against another copy, under half of the missing clones reflect an unresolved V gene, and the others are unexplained. V, J and clone size reflect that table, while D and trimming were determined from the DNA. Here the sample has hundreds of thousands of clones; roughly 80% occur a single time. The ten largest clonotypes hold 4.5% to 6% of the sample.

Sequencing used PBMCs or T cells enriched from blood (not recorded which). The chain couples TRBV4-1 to TRBJ1-1, with TRBD1 identical over 7 junction bases. The TCR comes from a middle-aged man who had been exposed to COVID-19. The DNA sequence follows: TGCGCCAGCAGCCAGACGGGACAGCATGACACTGAAGCTTTCTTT. Its product reads: CASSQTGQHDTEAFF.